The clone carrying this T cell receptor beta chain appeared a few times. TCRdb reprocessed the RACE reads with MiXCR, giving one entry per CDR3 protein. The table lists tens of thousands of distinct CDR3 sequences, around 30% of them singletons. Time point noted: patch test 1, 2 weeks after DPC sensitization. The treatment denotes: therapeutic diphenylcyclopropenone sensitization with weekly scalp DPC. The source of the sample is a study of human T cells and chemical hapten exposure. Germline CDR1 reads DFQATT; CDR2 reads SNEGSKA (reference sequence). The junction had 6 bases not matched to a gene; V was cut back by 0 bases and J by 4 bases. The CDR3 contains 16 residues.

The chain joins TRBV20-1 to TRBJ2-2, with TRBD2 matching 9 bases. Specimen: whole blood, collected in connection with sensitization to the hapten diphenylcyclopropenone (DPC). The clonotype originates from a man aged 40-49 years with alopecia areata. Some clones in this sample may be carry-over from other donors' samples. The CDR3 loop is CSARDISGRGTGELFF. The CDR3 coding sequence is TGCAGTGCTAGAGATATTAGCGGGAGAGGCACCGGGGAGCTGTTTTTT.